This TCR beta chain stems from a study of T cell responses to AZD1222 COVID-19 vaccine. In the case of this clone: Its antigen is unknown.

Study observations and caveats: The donor cohort was predominantly white British with a female majority, and clonal diversity may have been underestimated.

Generated by immunoSEQ multiplex PCR, the TCRdb table keeps only in-frame clones and is missing some. Of over 110,000 clones detected, around 89% appear once; the ten largest clones hold around 1.5%. The receptor comes from an adult in good health. The sequencing here drew on peripheral blood, taken on day 0 of AZD1222 vaccination.

The CDR3 protein is CASSARTGSSGNTIYF. DNA of the CDR3: TGCGCCAGCAGCGCACGGACGGGGAGCTCTGGAAACACCATATATTTT. The chain couples TRBV5-1 to TRBJ1-3; D uncertain. The ends were cut back, 4 bases at V and 0 bases at J, with 14 bases in the middle. Per germline, CDR1 SGHRS and CDR2 YFSETQ. This CDR3 is 16 amino acids long.